Presented here are 10 T cell receptor beta chains from one specimen sequenced in a study of blood T cells in healthy people across ages. The use of a sample-barcoded 5' primer and a J-beta primer mix characterized a second PCR of 7 to 11 cycles. TCRdb re-called the 5' RACE reads with MiXCR, one entry per CDR3 protein. The table includes hundreds of thousands of distinct CDR3 sequences, 49% detected once. Specimen: blood. Receptors originate from an older woman in good health.

The chain employs TRBV7-7 and TRBJ2-1, with a possible D match to TRBD1 (5 bases). CDR3 length equals 15 residues. Germline CDR1 and CDR2: SSHAT and FNYEAQ (reference sequence). The V and J ends lost 3 bases and 2 bases respectively, with 11 bases between them. CDR3 nucleotide sequence: TGTGCCAGCAGCTTTGGGCAGGGCCCCTACAATGAGCAGTTCTTC. Translated: CASSFGQGPYNEQFF. Drawing the rest from reference TRBV7-7 and TRBJ2-1, the complete variable domain is GAGVSQSPRYKVTKRGQDVTLRCDPISSHATLYWYQQALGQGPEFLTYFNYEAQPDKSGLPSDRFSAERPEGSISTLTIQRTEQRDSAMYRCASSFGQGPYNEQFFGPGTRLTVL.

This clonotype was counted only a few times. The J gene is TRBJ2-5, the V gene TRBV12-3 or TRBV12-4, with unresolved D. The CDR3 length is 12 residues. V lost 8 bases and J 1 base, leaving 8 bases between the germline ends. As DNA, the CDR3 is TGTGCCAGCGGACGAGTCCAAGAGACCCAGTACTTC. This codes for CASGRVQETQYF.

On this clonotype itself: Likely a read error: the CDR3 ends without its conserved phenylalanine or tryptophan. The V gene is TRBV6-5, the J gene TRBJ1-5, with TRBD1 matching over 8 bases. V lost 1 base, J lost 2 bases, and 7 bases stayed unmatched. This CDR3 region has 17 residues. Germline V gene lookup returns CDR1 MNHEY and CDR2 SVGAGI. The CDR3 reads CASSYLGQGVGNQPQHV. The DNA for the CDR3 is TGTGCCAGCAGTTACTTAGGACAGGGAGTTGGCAATCAGCCCCAGCATGTT.

This clonotype came up a few times. The chain joins TRBV29-1 to TRBJ2-2; 10 nucleotides align to TRBD2. The V gene's germline CDR1 is SQVTM and CDR2 ANQGSEA. This CDR3 has 13 residues. The V and J ends lost 6 bases and 6 bases, in that order; junction bases with no gene match: 4. The CDR3, as DNA: TGCAGCGTGGGCCTAGCGGGAGCCGGGGAGCTGTTTTTT. As protein: CSVGLAGAGELFF.

A single count supports this clonotype. The CDR3, as DNA: TGTGCCAGCAGTTTAGCGGGAGTAGGATACAATGAGCAGTTCTTC. It encodes CASSLAGVGYNEQFF. The chain couples TRBV28 to TRBJ2-1, with 7 bases matching TRBD2. The V gene's germline CDR1 is MDHEN and CDR2 SYDVKM. V lost 2 bases to trimming and J lost 4 bases; unmatched junction nucleotides: 5. The CDR3 length is 15 residues.

V is TRBV29-1 and J is TRBJ2-1, with a possible D match to TRBD2 (5 bases). This CDR3 comprises 11 residues. CDR1 SQVTM and CDR2 ANQGSEA come from the germline V gene. The V gene lost 6 bases and the J gene lost 7 bases, with 10 bases spanning the gap. The CDR3 nucleotides are TGCAGCGTCGGGGAGCGGAATGAGCAGTTCTTC. It is translated as CSVGERNEQFF.

The chain carries TRBV20-1 and TRBJ2-1, with TRBD2 as a possible D gene (5 bases). Trimming cost V 0 bases and J 0 bases, with 12 bases left between them. The CDR3 loop spans 16 amino acids. Per germline, CDR1 DFQATT and CDR2 SNEGSKA (reference sequence). CDR3 sequence (DNA): TGCAGTGCTAGAGATAAATGGGAGAGCTCCTACAATGAGCAGTTCTTC. This codes for CSARDKWESSYNEQFF.

This clonotype was seen at least ten times. The chain couples TRBV20-1 to TRBJ2-5; 11 bases line up with TRBD2. The CDR3 runs 16 residues. Germline CDR1 DFQATT, CDR2 SNEGSKA (reference sequence). Trimming took 3 bases from V and 0 from J; bases not matched to a gene: 6. CDR3 DNA: TGCAGTGCTAGGAAGGGGACTAGCGGAAACCAAGAGACCCAGTACTTC. The encoded protein is CSARKGTSGNQETQYF.

This clonotype has more than one count but fewer than ten. The J gene is TRBJ2-5, the V gene TRBV12-3 or TRBV12-4, with D uncertain. V was pared by 3 bases and J by 5 bases, with 10 bases between. This CDR3 contains 13 residues. The CDR3 spells CASSFSAWETQYF. As DNA, the CDR3 is TGTGCCAGCAGTTTTTCGGCGTGGGAGACCCAGTACTTC.

J is TRBJ2-7 and V is TRBV7-2, with D perhaps matching TRBD2 (5 bases). This CDR3 is built from 15 residues. Germline CDR1 is SGHTA and CDR2 is FQGNSA. Trimming took off 0 bases at V and 1 base at J, with 10 bases between the two ends. CDR3 sequence: CASSLALDRSYEQYF. CDR3 DNA: TGTGCCAGCAGCTTAGCACTAGATAGATCCTACGAGCAGTACTTC. The whole variable domain, filled in from reference TRBV7-2 and TRBJ2-7, reads GAGVSQSPSNKVTEKGKDVELRCDPISGHTALYWYRQSLGQGLEFLIYFQGNSAPDKSGLPSDRFSAERTGGSVSTLTIQRTQQEDSAVYLCASSLALDRSYEQYFGPGTRLTVT.